Many counts were recorded for the clone carrying this T cell receptor beta chain. The TCR beta CDR3 regions underwent amplification using RNA transcripts as the source. First-round RT-PCR of the TCR CDR3 relied on the HTBI primer set. TCRdb reanalysed the multiplex PCR reads using MiXCR and keeps one entry per CDR3 protein. Of 350,000 to 400,000 distinct CDR3 sequences listed, about 15% are singletons. This CDR3 region has 15 residues. Germline V gene lookup returns CDR1 MGHRA and CDR2 YSYEKL. V lost 2 bases, J lost 6 bases, and 9 bases stayed unmatched. The data originate from a study of T cells in Graves' hyperthyroidism and ophthalmopathy.

The rearrangement links TRBV4-1 to TRBJ1-2, with TRBD1 matching over 7 bases. The sequence derives from a woman aged 25 to 45 with Graves' hyperthyroidism. The sequencing sample was made of blood. This CDR3 reads CASSQPTRDRDGYTF. The CDR3, as DNA: TGCGCCAGCAGCCAACCGACCCGGGACAGAGATGGCTACACCTTC.